One sample yielded the 19 T cell receptor beta chains listed below, sequenced in a study of CD8+CD57+ T cells in acquired aplastic anemia. TCR beta VDJ and CDR3 profiles were obtained from a genomic DNA template. MiXCR, run by TCRdb on the reads, gives a single entry per CDR3 protein. Among under 500,000 distinct CDR3 sequences listed, about a third were seen once. By flow cytometry, patients selected for sequencing had shown an expansion of CD8+CD57+ cells. The sequenced material came from sorted CD4+, CD8+, or CD8+CD57+ T cells (not recorded which) from PBMCs. Source of these receptors: a human donor with aplastic anemia.

The chain is built from TRBV18 and TRBJ1-1; TRBD1 matches at 8 bases. Germline V gene sequence: CDR1 KGHSH, CDR2 LQKENI. The CDR3 sequence is 15 residues long. Losses at the gene ends were 6 bases for V and 4 bases for J; bases not matched to a gene: 10. DNA for the CDR3: TGTGCCAGCTCCCCTGGACAGGGATCGGGCACTGAAGCTTTCTTT. This codes for CASSPGQGSGTEAFF.

This clonotype has a count of ten or more. The V call is TRBV11-2, the J call TRBJ1-6, with 7 bases lining up with TRBD1. V lost 3 bases, J lost 0 bases, and 8 bases stayed unmatched. The CDR3 runs 18 residues. Germline lookup yields CDR1 SGHAT and CDR2 FQNNGV. CDR3 DNA sequence: TGTGCCAGCAGCTTCTCGCGGACAGGAAGCTCCTATAATTCACCCCTCCACTTT. This codes for CASSFSRTGSSYNSPLHF.

This clonotype was seen ten or more times. The chain couples TRBV7-9 to TRBJ1-2; the match to TRBD1 covers 9 bases. Germline CDR1 SEHNR, CDR2 FQNEAQ (reference sequence). This CDR3 is built from 14 residues. V shed 4 bases, J shed 4 bases, and the junction held 4 bases outside the gene matches. CDR3 in DNA: TGTGCCAGCAGCTCCGGGACAGGGACCTATGGCTACACCTTC. It codes for CASSSGTGTYGYTF.

With regard to this clonotype: This may stem from a read error, because a much larger clone lies one nucleotide away. The CDR3 does not end in the conserved phenylalanine or tryptophan, so this is likely a read error. Here the CDR3 reads CASRATENPNYGYTL. The CDR3 nucleotides are TGTGCCAGCAGGGCGACAGAGAACCCTAACTATGGCTACACCCTC. This chain links TRBV7-2 with TRBJ1-2, with D possibly TRBD1 on 5 matching bases. CDR3 length: 15 residues. V was trimmed by 6 bases and J by 0 bases, leaving 14 bases between them. Germline V lookup: CDR1 SGHTA, CDR2 FQGNSA.

The J gene is TRBJ2-1, the V gene TRBV7-3; 7 bases are shared with TRBD1. The CDR3 is 15 residues long. V lost 4 bases, J lost 4 bases, and 7 bases stayed unmatched. In germline, CDR1 is SGHTA, CDR2 FQGTGA. The chain's CDR3 is CASSSNRGRYNEQFF. The CDR3 nucleotides read TGTGCCAGCAGCTCTAACAGGGGTCGGTACAATGAGCAGTTCTTC.

This chain uses TRBV29-1 with TRBJ1-5, with D perhaps TRBD1 (5 bases). Germline values: CDR1 SQVTM, CDR2 ANQGSEA. Trimming left V 7 bases short and J 2 bases short, with 18 bases between. The CDR3 runs 15 residues. Here the CDR3 DNA reads TGCAGCGCTTCCGTGGGGACCTCGGGCAATCAGCCCCAGCATTTT. Encoded protein: CSASVGTSGNQPQHF.

This clonotype appeared once. V and J are TRBV2 and TRBJ2-1, with 10 bases lining up with TRBD2. Trimming cost V 7 bases and J 3 bases; bases outside gene matches: 9. The CDR3 is made up of 16 amino acids. Germline V gives CDR1 SNHLY, CDR2 FYNNEI. CDR3 residues: CASTGTSEGIYNEQFF. CDR3 bases: TGTGCCAGCACGGGGACTAGCGAAGGGATCTACAATGAGCAGTTCTTC.

This clonotype was counted at least ten times. The chain uses TRBV10-2 and TRBJ2-2; TRBD2 matches 8 bases. The CDR3 extends over 14 amino acids. With V trimmed by 8 bases and J by 5 bases, 7 bases remained unmatched. Germline-derived CDR1 and CDR2 are WSHSY and SAAADI. CDR3 residues: CASSGTSGTGELFF. In nucleotides, the CDR3 is TGCGCCAGCTCCGGGACTAGTGGTACCGGGGAGCTGTTTTTT.

The table lists this clonotype with many counts. This chain links TRBV9 with TRBJ1-2; no clear D. This CDR3 is built from 15 residues. Trimming shortened V by 1 base and J by 2 bases, and 12 bases separated the two germline ends. Germline lookup yields CDR1 SGDLS and CDR2 YYNGEE. CDR3 nucleotide sequence: TGTGCCAGCAGCGTATGGGATACGCCGAACTATGGCTACACCTTC. Encoded protein: CASSVWDTPNYGYTF. The entire variable domain, with the rest obtained from reference TRBV9 and TRBJ1-2, is as follows: DSGVTQTPKHLITATGQRVTLRCSPRSGDLSVYWYQQSLDQGLQFLIQYYNGEERAKGNILERFSAQQFPDLHSELNLSSLELGDSALYFCASSVWDTPNYGYTFGSGTRLTVV.

This clonotype has ten or more counts. V is TRBV20-1 and J is TRBJ2-7; 7 bases fit TRBD1. The CDR3 extends over 13 amino acids. J lost 7 bases, V lost 5 bases, and 11 bases had no gene match. The germline CDR1 and CDR2 sequences are DFQATT and SNEGSKA (reference sequence). The DNA of the CDR3 is TGCAGTGCTCGACGGGACAGACTGGGTGAGCAGTACTTC. It is translated as CSARRDRLGEQYF.

This clonotype occurred a few times. The chain joins TRBV25-1 to TRBJ1-4, with D possibly matching TRBD1 (5 bases). Germline V lookup: CDR1 MGHDK, CDR2 SYGVNS. V lost 4 bases, J lost 7 bases, and 13 bases lay in between. This CDR3 contains 14 residues. Here the CDR3 reads CASSADRLGEKLFF. CDR3 sequence (DNA): TGTGCCAGCAGTGCCGACAGACTAGGTGAAAAACTGTTTTTT.

This clonotype occurred many times. CDR3 sequence (DNA): TGTGCCAGTAGTACAACAGATACGCAGTATTTT. It translates to CASSTTDTQYF. The J gene is TRBJ2-3, the V gene TRBV19; D not resolved. V lost 4 bases and J 3 bases, leaving 2 bases between the germline ends. Germline loops: CDR1 LNHDA, CDR2 SQIVND (reference sequence). The CDR3 runs to 11 residues. Complete variable domain (other parts from reference TRBV19 and TRBJ2-3): DGGITQSPKYLFRKEGQNVTLSCEQNLNHDAMYWYRQDPGQGLRLIYYSQIVNDFQKGDIAEGYSVSREKKESFPLTVTSAQKNPTAFYLCASSTTDTQYFGPGTRLTVL.

The genes are TRBV20-1 and TRBJ2-1, with D tentatively TRBD2 (6 bases). V was pared by 7 bases and J by 8 bases, with 15 bases between. The CDR3 extends over 12 amino acids. Germline lookup yields CDR1 DFQATT and CDR2 SNEGSKA (reference sequence). CDR3 region: CSVRRGVDEQFF. In DNA, the CDR3 is TGCAGTGTTCGGCGGGGCGTGGATGAGCAGTTCTTC.

The chain employs TRBV11-2 and TRBJ2-1; TRBD2 matches at 7 bases. Trimming cost V 3 bases and J 5 bases; bases outside gene matches: 7. CDR1 SGHAT and CDR2 FQNNGV come from the germline V gene. The CDR3 covers 15 residues. CDR3 region: CASSFGRTVNNEQFF. Here the CDR3 DNA reads TGTGCCAGCAGCTTCGGGAGGACTGTTAACAATGAGCAGTTCTTC.

The chain couples TRBV2 to TRBJ1-6; D is possibly TRBD1 (5 bases). This CDR3 is built from 13 residues. The germline V gene has CDR1 SNHLY and CDR2 FYNNEI. V lost 10 bases and J 8 bases, leaving 15 bases between the germline ends. The CDR3 here is CANRPGADSPLHF. The CDR3 DNA reads TGTGCCAACAGGCCCGGGGCGGATTCACCCCTCCACTTT.

This clonotype was observed a few times. This rearrangement joins TRBV20-1 to TRBJ1-1; the D is unclear. Germline loops: CDR1 DFQATT, CDR2 SNEGSKA (reference sequence). The CDR3 spans 14 residues. V was cut by 1 base and J by 1 base, with 10 bases left in between. The CDR3: CSARVGGGNTEAFF. The CDR3, as DNA: TGCAGTGCTAGAGTCGGTGGTGGGAACACTGAAGCTTTCTTT.

V gene TRBV19 combines with J gene TRBJ2-1, with 7 bases lining up with TRBD2. Trimming cost V 6 bases and J 8 bases; bases outside gene matches: 10. The CDR3 is 14 amino acids. CDR1 is LNHDA, CDR2 SQIVND, per germline (reference sequence). CDR3 bases: TGTGCCAGTAGGCAGTCTAGCGGTTTCGATGAGCAGTTCTTC. Encoded protein: CASRQSSGFDEQFF.

The chain joins TRBV11-2 to TRBJ1-2, with no clear D. CDR1 and CDR2 from the germline V gene are SGHAT and FQNNGV. With 2 bases removed from V and 6 bases from J, the gap between germline ends came to 13 bases. This CDR3 has 14 residues. The CDR3 spells CASSLITYMDGYTF. In nucleotides, the CDR3 is TGTGCCAGCAGCTTAATTACGTATATGGATGGCTACACCTTC.

This clonotype appeared a few times. This chain connects TRBV4-3 to TRBJ1-6; unclear D gene. V was cut by 0 bases and J by 0 bases, with 12 bases left in between. Germline V lookup: CDR1 LGHNA, CDR2 YSLEER. The length of the CDR3 is 18 residues. The CDR3 is CASSQEPPASSYNSPLHF. The CDR3 bases are TGCGCCAGCAGCCAAGAGCCCCCAGCTAGCTCCTATAATTCACCCCTCCACTTT.